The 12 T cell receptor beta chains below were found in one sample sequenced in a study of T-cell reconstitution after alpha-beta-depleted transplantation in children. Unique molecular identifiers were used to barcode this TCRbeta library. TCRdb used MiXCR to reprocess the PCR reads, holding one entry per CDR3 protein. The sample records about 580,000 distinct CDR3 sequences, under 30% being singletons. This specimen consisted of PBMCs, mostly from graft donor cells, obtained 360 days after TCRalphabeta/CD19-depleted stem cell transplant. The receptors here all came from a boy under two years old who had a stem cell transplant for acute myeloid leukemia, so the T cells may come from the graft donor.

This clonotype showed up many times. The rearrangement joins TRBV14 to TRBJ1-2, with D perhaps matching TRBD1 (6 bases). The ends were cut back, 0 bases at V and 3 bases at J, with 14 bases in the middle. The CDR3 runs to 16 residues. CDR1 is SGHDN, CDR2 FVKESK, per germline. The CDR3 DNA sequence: TGTGCCAGCAGCCAAGATAGATCAGGGGAGGACTATGGCTACACCTTC. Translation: CASSQDRSGEDYGYTF.

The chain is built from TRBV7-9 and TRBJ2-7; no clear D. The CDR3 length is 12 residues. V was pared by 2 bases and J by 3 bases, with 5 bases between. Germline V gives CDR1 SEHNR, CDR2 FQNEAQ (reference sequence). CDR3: CASSLTDYEQYV. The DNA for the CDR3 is TGTGCCAGCAGCTTAACCGACTACGAGCAGTACGTC.

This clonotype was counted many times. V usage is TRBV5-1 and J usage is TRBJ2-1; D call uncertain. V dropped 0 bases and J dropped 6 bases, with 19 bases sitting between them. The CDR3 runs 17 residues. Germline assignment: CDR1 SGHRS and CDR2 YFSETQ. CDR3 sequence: CASSLVSSQVPGNEQFF. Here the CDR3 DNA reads TGCGCCAGCAGCTTGGTGTCCTCACAAGTACCCGGCAATGAGCAGTTCTTC.

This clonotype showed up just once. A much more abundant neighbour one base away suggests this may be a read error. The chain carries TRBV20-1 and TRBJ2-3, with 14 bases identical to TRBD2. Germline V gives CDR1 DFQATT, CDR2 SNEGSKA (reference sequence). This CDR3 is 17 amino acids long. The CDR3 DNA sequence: TGCTGTGCCTGGTGGACTAGCGGGGGGAGCAGCACAGATACGCAGTATTTT. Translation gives CCAWWTSGGSSTDTQYF.

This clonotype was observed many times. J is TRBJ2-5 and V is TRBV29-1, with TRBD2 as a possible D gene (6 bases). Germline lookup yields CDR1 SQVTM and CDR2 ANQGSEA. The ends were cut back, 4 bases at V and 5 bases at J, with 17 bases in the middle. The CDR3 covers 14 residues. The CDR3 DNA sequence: TGCAGCGTTGGAACCTCGGGGGTCCGGGAGACCCAGTACTTC. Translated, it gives CSVGTSGVRETQYF.

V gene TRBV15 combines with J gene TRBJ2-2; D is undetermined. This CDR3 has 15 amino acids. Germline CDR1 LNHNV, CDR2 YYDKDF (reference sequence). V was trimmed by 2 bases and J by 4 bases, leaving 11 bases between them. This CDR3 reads CATSRKSPGTGELFF. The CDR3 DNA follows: TGTGCCACCAGCAGAAAGAGCCCGGGCACCGGGGAGCTGTTTTTT. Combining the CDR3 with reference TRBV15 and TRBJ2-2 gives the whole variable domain DAMVIQNPRYQVTQFGKPVTLSCSQTLNHNVMYWYQQKSSQAPKLLFHYYDKDFNNEADTPDNFQSRRPNTSFCFLDIRSPGLGDTAMYLCATSRKSPGTGELFFGEGSRLTVL.

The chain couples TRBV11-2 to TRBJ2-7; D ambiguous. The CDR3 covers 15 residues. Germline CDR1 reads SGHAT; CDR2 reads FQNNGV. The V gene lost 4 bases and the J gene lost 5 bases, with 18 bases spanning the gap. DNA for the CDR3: TGTGCCAGCAGCTCCCCCGGGCCTTCGTCCAACGAGCAGTACTTC. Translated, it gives CASSSPGPSSNEQYF. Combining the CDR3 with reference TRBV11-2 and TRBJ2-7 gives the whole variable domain EAGVAQSPRYKIIEKRQSVAFWCNPISGHATLYWYQQILGQGPKLLIQFQNNGVVDDSQLPKDRFSAERLKGVDSTLKIQPAKLEDSAVYLCASSSPGPSSNEQYFGPGTRLTVT.

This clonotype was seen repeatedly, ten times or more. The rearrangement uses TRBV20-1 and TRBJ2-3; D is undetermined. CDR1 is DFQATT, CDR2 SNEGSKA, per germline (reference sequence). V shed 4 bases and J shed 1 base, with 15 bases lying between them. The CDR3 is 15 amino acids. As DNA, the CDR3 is TGCAGTGCTACCTCTCCGACACTACGCACAGATACGCAGTATTTT. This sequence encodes CSATSPTLRTDTQYF.

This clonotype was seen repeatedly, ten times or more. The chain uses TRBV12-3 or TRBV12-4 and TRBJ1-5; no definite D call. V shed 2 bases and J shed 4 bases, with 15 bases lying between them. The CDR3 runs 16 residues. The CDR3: CASSLKGNLPNQPQHF. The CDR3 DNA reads TGTGCCAGCAGTTTAAAGGGCAACCTACCTAATCAGCCCCAGCATTTT.

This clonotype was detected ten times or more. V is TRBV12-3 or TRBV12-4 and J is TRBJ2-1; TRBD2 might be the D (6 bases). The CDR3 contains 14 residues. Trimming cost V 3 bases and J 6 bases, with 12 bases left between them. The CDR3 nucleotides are TGTGCCAGCAGTTTCGTCCTAGCGAGCAATGAGCAGTTCTTC. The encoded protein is CASSFVLASNEQFF.

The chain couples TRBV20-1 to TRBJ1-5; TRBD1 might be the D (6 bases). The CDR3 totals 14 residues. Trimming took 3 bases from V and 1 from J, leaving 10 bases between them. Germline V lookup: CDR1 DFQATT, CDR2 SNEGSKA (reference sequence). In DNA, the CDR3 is TGCAGTGCTAGCCCTACAGGGAGCAATCAGCCCCAGCATTTT. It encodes CSASPTGSNQPQHF.

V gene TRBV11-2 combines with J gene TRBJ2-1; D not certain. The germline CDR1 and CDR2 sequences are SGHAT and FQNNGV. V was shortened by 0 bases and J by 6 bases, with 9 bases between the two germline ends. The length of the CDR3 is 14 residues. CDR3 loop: CASSLDLVSNEQFF. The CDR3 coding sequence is TGTGCCAGCAGCTTAGATTTGGTTAGCAATGAGCAGTTCTTC.